Listed here are 3 T cell receptor beta chains from one sample, sequenced in a study of T cell responses to AZD1222 COVID-19 vaccine (dated by TCRdb to 2020 to 2022). Library generation was performed with the immunoSEQ multiplex PCR assay. TCRdb carries this immuneACCESS record with in-frame sequences only. Its versions omit some clonotypes, under half of them owing to an unresolved V gene in the studies checked, with the rest unexplained. This sample is represented by around 110,000 clones; 80% to 90% of them were singletons. Approximately 7% of the sample belongs to the ten largest clones. What this sample's time point label stands for: baseline before first vaccination. Sequencing used peripheral blood, obtained on day 0 of AZD1222 vaccination. Every receptor here comes from an adult in good health.

This chain connects TRBV7-2 to TRBJ1-2, with 9 bases lining up with TRBD1. The germline V gene has CDR1 SGHTA and CDR2 FQGNSA. The CDR3 consists of 15 residues. V was pared by 8 bases and J by 3 bases, with 10 bases of the junction left unmatched. The CDR3 spells CASELGGTGYYGYTF. The CDR3 region has the DNA TGTGCCAGCGAACTAGGAGGGACAGGGTACTATGGCTACACCTTC.

CDR3 protein: CASSYRQGASYNEQFF. The CDR3 bases are TGCGCCAGCAGCTACCGACAGGGGGCATCCTACAATGAGCAGTTCTTC. This chain connects TRBV5-1 to TRBJ2-1, with 10 bases matching TRBD1. The CDR3 totals 16 residues. The germline CDR1 and CDR2 sequences are SGHRS and YFSETQ. The V and J ends lost 3 bases and 1 base, in that order; junction bases with no gene match: 4.

This clone was found once. The chain carries TRBV4-1 and TRBJ1-4, with TRBD1 matching over 8 bases. Trimming cost V 0 bases and J 8 bases; bases outside gene matches: 17. Per the germline V gene, CDR1 is MGHRA and CDR2 is YSYEKL. This CDR3 is 19 amino acids long. CDR3 nucleotide sequence: TGCGCCAGCAGCCAAGATTTACCCCTCCGACAGGGGAAGTCGGAAAAACTGTTTTTT. This gives the protein CASSQDLPLRQGKSEKLFF.